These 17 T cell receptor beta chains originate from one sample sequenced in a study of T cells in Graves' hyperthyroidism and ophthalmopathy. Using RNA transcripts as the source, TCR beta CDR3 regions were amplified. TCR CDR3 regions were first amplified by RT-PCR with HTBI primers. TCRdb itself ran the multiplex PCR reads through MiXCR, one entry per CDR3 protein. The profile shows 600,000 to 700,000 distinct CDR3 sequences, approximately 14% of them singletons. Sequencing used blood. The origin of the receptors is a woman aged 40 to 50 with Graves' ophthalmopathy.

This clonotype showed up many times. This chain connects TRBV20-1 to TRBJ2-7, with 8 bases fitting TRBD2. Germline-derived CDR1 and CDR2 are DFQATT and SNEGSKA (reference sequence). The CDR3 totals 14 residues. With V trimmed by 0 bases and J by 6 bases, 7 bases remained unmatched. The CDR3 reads CSARDIRAGGEQYF. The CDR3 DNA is TGCAGTGCTAGAGATATAAGGGCGGGAGGCGAGCAGTACTTC.

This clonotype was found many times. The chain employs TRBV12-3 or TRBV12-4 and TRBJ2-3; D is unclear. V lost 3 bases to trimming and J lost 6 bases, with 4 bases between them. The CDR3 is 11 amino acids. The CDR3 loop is CASSFGDTQYF. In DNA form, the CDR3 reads TGTGCCAGCAGTTTTGGGGATACGCAGTATTTT.

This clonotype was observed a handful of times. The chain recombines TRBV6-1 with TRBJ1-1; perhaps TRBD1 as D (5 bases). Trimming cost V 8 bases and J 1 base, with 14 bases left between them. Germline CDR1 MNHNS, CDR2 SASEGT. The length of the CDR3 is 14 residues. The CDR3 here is CASDRTQRNTEAFF. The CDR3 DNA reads TGTGCCAGCGACCGGACACAGAGGAACACTGAAGCTTTCTTT.

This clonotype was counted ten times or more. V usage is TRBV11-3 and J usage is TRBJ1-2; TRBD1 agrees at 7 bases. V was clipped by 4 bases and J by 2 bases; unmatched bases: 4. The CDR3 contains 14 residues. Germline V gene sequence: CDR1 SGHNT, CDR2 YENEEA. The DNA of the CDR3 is TGTGCCAGCAGCTGGGGACAGCTAAACTATGGCTACACCTTC. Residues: CASSWGQLNYGYTF.

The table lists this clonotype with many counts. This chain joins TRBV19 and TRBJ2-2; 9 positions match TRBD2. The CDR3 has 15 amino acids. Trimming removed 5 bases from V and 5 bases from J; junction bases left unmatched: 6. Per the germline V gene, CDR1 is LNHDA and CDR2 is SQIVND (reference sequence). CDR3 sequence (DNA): TGTGCCAGTAGTTCCCTAGCGGGAATAACCGGGGAGCTGTTTTTT. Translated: CASSSLAGITGELFF.

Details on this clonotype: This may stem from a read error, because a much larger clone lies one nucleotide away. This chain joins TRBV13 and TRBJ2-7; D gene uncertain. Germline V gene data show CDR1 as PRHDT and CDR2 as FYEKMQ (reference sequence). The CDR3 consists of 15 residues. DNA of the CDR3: TGTGCCAGCAGCTCGGCAATAGCCCCCTCCTACGAGCAGCACTTC. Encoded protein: CASSSAIAPSYEQHF. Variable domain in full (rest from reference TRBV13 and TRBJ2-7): AAGVIQSPRHLIKEKRETATLKCYPIPRHDTVYWYQQGPGQDPQFLISFYEKMQSDKGSIPDRFSAQQFSDYHSELNMSSLELGDSALYFCASSSAIAPSYEQHFGPGTRLTVT.

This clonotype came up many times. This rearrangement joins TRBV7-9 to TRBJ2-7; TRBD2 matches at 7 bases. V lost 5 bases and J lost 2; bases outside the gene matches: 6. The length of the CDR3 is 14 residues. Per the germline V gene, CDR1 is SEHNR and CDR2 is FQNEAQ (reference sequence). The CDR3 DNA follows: TGTGCCAGCAGCCCGATCGCGGGAGCCTACGAGCAGTACTTC. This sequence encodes CASSPIAGAYEQYF.

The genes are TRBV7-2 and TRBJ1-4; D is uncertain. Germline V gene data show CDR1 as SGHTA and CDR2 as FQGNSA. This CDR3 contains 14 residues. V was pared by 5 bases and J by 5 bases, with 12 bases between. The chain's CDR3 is CASSQGRANEKLFF. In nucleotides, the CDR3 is TGTGCCAGCAGCCAAGGACGGGCCAATGAAAAACTGTTTTTT.

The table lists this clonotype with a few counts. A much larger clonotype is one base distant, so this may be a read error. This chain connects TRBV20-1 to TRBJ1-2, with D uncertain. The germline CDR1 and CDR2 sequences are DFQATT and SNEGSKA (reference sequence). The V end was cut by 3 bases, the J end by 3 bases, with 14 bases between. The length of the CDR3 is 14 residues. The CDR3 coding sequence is TGCAGTGCTAGCCTCTCTACAGCCGACTATGGCTACACCTTC. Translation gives CSASLSTADYGYTF.

CDR3 nucleotide sequence: TGTGCCTGGAGTCCCCCGGATGTGTCGCCCACGAACACCGGGGAGCTGTTTTTT. It translates to CAWSPPDVSPTNTGELFF. This chain links TRBV30 with TRBJ2-2; D uncertain. There are 18 residues in the CDR3. Germline-derived CDR1 and CDR2 are GTSNPN and SVGIG (reference sequence). Trimming cost V 2 bases and J 0 bases, with 19 bases left between them. Supplemented by reference TRBV30 and TRBJ2-2, the full variable domain reads SQTIHQWPATLVQPVGSPLSLECTVEGTSNPNLYWYRQAAGRGLQLLFYSVGIGQISSEVPQNLSASRPQDRQFILSSKKLLLSDSGFYLCAWSPPDVSPTNTGELFFGEGSRLTVL.

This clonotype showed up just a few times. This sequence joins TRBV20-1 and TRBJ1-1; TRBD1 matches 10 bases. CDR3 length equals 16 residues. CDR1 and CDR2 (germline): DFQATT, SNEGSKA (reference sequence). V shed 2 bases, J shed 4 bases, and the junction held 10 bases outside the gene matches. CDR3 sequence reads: CSARSGTGEWGTEAFF. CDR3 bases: TGCAGTGCTAGATCCGGGACAGGGGAGTGGGGCACTGAAGCTTTCTTT.

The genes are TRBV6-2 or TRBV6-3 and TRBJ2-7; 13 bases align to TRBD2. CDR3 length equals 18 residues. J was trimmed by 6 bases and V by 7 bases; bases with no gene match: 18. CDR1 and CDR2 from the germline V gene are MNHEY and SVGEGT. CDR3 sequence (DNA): TGTGCCAGCACCACAGGGTGGACTAGCGGGAGAAGGTACCTCGAGCAGTACTTC. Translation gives CASTTGWTSGRRYLEQYF.

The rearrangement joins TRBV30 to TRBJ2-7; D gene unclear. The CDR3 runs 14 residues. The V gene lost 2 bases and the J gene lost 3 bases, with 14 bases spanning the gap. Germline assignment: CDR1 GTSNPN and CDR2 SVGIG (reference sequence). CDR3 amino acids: CAWSLGREFYEQYF. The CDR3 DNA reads TGTGCCTGGAGTCTGGGAAGGGAATTCTACGAGCAGTACTTC.

CDR3 nucleotides: TGTGCCAGTAGTACGCCCCTCTGGCCGGACAATTCACCCCTCCACTTT. Its protein product is CASSTPLWPDNSPLHF. This rearrangement joins TRBV19 to TRBJ1-6; D gene ambiguous. V lost 4 bases and J lost 7, with 17 bases in between. This CDR3 is 16 amino acids long. Germline CDR1 reads LNHDA; CDR2 reads SQIVND (reference sequence).

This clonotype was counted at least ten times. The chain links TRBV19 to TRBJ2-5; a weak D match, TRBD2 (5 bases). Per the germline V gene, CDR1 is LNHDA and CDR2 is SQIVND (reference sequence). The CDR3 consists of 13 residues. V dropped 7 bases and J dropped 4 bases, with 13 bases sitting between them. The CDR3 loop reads CASTMEGRETQYF. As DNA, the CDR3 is TGTGCCAGTACCATGGAAGGGAGAGAGACCCAGTACTTC.

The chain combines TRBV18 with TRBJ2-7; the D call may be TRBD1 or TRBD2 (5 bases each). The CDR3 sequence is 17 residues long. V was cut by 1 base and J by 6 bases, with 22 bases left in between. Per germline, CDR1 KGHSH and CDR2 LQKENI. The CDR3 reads CASSPLWGQGPAGEQYF. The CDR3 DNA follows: TGTGCCAGCTCACCACTCTGGGGCCAGGGTCCTGCGGGCGAGCAGTACTTC. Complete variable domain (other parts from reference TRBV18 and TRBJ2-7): NAGVMQNPRHLVRRRGQEARLRCSPMKGHSHVYWYRQLPEEGLKFMVYLQKENIIDESGMPKERFSAEFPKEGPSILRIQQVVRGDSAAYFCASSPLWGQGPAGEQYFGPGTRLTVT.

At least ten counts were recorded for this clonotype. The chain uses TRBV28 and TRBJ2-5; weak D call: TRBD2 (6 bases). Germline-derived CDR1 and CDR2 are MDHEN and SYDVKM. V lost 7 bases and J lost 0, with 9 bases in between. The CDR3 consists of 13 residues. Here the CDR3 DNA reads TGTGCCAGCAACAGCGGGCACCAAGAGACCCAGTACTTC. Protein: CASNSGHQETQYF.